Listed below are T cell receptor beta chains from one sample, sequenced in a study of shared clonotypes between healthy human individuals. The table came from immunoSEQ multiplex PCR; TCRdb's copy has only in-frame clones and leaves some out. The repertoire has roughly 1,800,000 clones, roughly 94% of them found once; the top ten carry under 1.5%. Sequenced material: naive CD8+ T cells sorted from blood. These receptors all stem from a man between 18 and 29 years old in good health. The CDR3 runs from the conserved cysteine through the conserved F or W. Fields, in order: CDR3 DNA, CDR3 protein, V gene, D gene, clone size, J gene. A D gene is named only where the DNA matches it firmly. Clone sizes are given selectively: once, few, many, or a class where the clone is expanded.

CDR3 DNA: TGTGCCAGCAGCCCCCGACCAAGCCACACTGAAGCTTTCTTT
CDR3 protein: CASSPRPSHTEAFF
V gene: TRBV7-9
D gene: NA
clone size: NA
J gene: TRBJ1-1

CDR3 DNA: TGCGCCAGCAGCTCCTGGACAGGCTACAATGAGCAGTTCTTC
CDR3 protein: CASSSWTGYNEQFF
V gene: TRBV5-1
D gene: TRBD1
clone size: NA
J gene: TRBJ2-1

CDR3 DNA: TGTGCCATCAGTGAAGACAGGGACTCCTACAATGAGCAGTTCTTC
CDR3 protein: CAISEDRDSYNEQFF
V gene: TRBV10-3
D gene: TRBD1
clone size: NA
J gene: TRBJ2-1

CDR3 DNA: TGTGCCAGTAGTATAGGTTTGTTCTACGAGCAGTACTTC
CDR3 protein: CASSIGLFYEQYF
V gene: TRBV19
D gene: NA
clone size: NA
J gene: TRBJ2-7

CDR3 DNA: TGTGCCAGCAGTTTTACCGGGGCTGGGACTGGGGAGCTGTTTTTT
CDR3 protein: CASSFTGAGTGELFF
V gene: TRBV27
D gene: NA
clone size: NA
J gene: TRBJ2-2

CDR3 DNA: TGTGCCAGCAGCTTAGAGGGGACAGCCTCCTACGAGCAGTACTTC
CDR3 protein: CASSLEGTASYEQYF
V gene: TRBV7-2
D gene: TRBD1
clone size: NA
J gene: TRBJ2-7

CDR3 DNA: TGTGCCAGCACCACAAGAAGGTTAATGGGACTAGCCCTCAATGAGCAGTTCTTC
CDR3 protein: CASTTRRLMGLALNEQFF
V gene: TRBV14
D gene: TRBD2
clone size: NA
J gene: TRBJ2-1

CDR3 DNA: TGTGCCAGCAGTTTATCCGCGGACACTGAAGCTTTCTTT
CDR3 protein: CASSLSADTEAFF
V gene: TRBV27
D gene: NA
clone size: NA
J gene: TRBJ1-1

CDR3 DNA: TGTGCCAGCAGCACCCCGGGGTGGGGAAACACCGGGGAGCTGTTTTTT
CDR3 protein: CASSTPGWGNTGELFF
V gene: TRBV9
D gene: NA
clone size: NA
J gene: TRBJ2-2

CDR3 DNA: TGTGCCAGCAGCCAATCATTATCACCCAATGAGCAGTTCTTC
CDR3 protein: CASSQSLSPNEQFF
V gene: TRBV4-2
D gene: NA
clone size: NA
J gene: TRBJ2-1

CDR3 DNA: TGTGCCAGCAGCCGACTGCGGGGTGAGACCCAGTACTTC
CDR3 protein: CASSRLRGETQYF
V gene: TRBV11-2
D gene: NA
clone size: NA
J gene: TRBJ2-5

CDR3 DNA: TGTGCCAGCAGTTACTCGTTAGACTCCTACGAGCAGTACTTC
CDR3 protein: CASSYSLDSYEQYF
V gene: TRBV6-5
D gene: NA
clone size: NA
J gene: TRBJ2-7

CDR3 DNA: TGTGCCAGCAGCTTGGGTTTCGGGACAGGGGGCAGCGAGCAGTACTTC
CDR3 protein: CASSLGFGTGGSEQYF
V gene: TRBV5-6
D gene: TRBD1
clone size: NA
J gene: TRBJ2-7

CDR3 DNA: TGTGCCAGCAGCTCCTCCTCACCGTTCAATGAGCAGTTCTTC
CDR3 protein: CASSSSSPFNEQFF
V gene: TRBV7-6
D gene: NA
clone size: NA
J gene: TRBJ2-1

CDR3 DNA: TGCGCCAGCAGCTTGGGGGAGGACCTGGAGGCCGTTGGGTTCTTC
CDR3 protein: CASSLGEDLEAVGFF
V gene: TRBV5-1
D gene: NA
clone size: NA
J gene: TRBJ2-1

CDR3 DNA: TGTGCCAGCAGCACTTTAATGAACACTGAAGCTTTCTTT
CDR3 protein: CASSTLMNTEAFF
V gene: TRBV7-2
D gene: NA
clone size: NA
J gene: TRBJ1-1

CDR3 DNA: TGTGCCAGTAGTATCTCCGGACTTTCCTACGAGCAGTACTTC
CDR3 protein: CASSISGLSYEQYF
V gene: TRBV19
D gene: NA
clone size: NA
J gene: TRBJ2-7

CDR3 DNA: TGTGCCAGCAGTTACCCAACTAGCGGAGTCTACGAGCAGTACTTC
CDR3 protein: CASSYPTSGVYEQYF
V gene: TRBV6-5
D gene: TRBD2
clone size: NA
J gene: TRBJ2-7

CDR3 DNA: TGTGCCAGCAGCCAAGACGGCTACGAGCAGTACTTC
CDR3 protein: CASSQDGYEQYF
V gene: TRBV4-2
D gene: NA
clone size: NA
J gene: TRBJ2-7

CDR3 DNA: TGTGCCAGCAGTTCCTTAGCGGGCGAGCAGTTCTTC
CDR3 protein: CASSSLAGEQFF
V gene: TRBV6-5
D gene: TRBD2
clone size: NA
J gene: TRBJ2-1

CDR3 DNA: TGTGCCAGCAGTGAAACAGGCTACAATGAGCAGTTCTTC
CDR3 protein: CASSETGYNEQFF
V gene: TRBV6-1
D gene: NA
clone size: NA
J gene: TRBJ2-1

CDR3 DNA: TGCGCCAGCAGCCAGTTGCCAGGGTGGGTCAATGAGCAGTTCTTC
CDR3 protein: CASSQLPGWVNEQFF
V gene: TRBV4-1
D gene: NA
clone size: NA
J gene: TRBJ2-1

CDR3 DNA: TGTGCCAGCAGACTGACAGGGGTTAGCACAGATACGCAGTATTTT
CDR3 protein: CASRLTGVSTDTQYF
V gene: TRBV28
D gene: TRBD1
clone size: NA
J gene: TRBJ2-3

CDR3 DNA: TGTGCCAGCAGTTTACAGGGCGATCCCGGGGAGCTGTTTTTT
CDR3 protein: CASSLQGDPGELFF
V gene: TRBV28
D gene: NA
clone size: NA
J gene: TRBJ2-2

CDR3 DNA: TGTGCCAGCAGCTCCCCCGGCTCCTACGAGCAGTACTTC
CDR3 protein: CASSSPGSYEQYF
V gene: TRBV13
D gene: NA
clone size: NA
J gene: TRBJ2-7

CDR3 DNA: TGTGCCAGTAGTATTCGTGATAGGAACACTGAAGCTTTCTTT
CDR3 protein: CASSIRDRNTEAFF
V gene: TRBV19
D gene: NA
clone size: NA
J gene: TRBJ1-1

CDR3 DNA: TGTGCCAGCAGTGAACCGGGGGCTGGGTATGGCTACACCTTC
CDR3 protein: CASSEPGAGYGYTF
V gene: TRBV6-1
D gene: NA
clone size: NA
J gene: TRBJ1-2

CDR3 DNA: TGCGCCAGCAGCTTGGTAGGTCAGGGTTCGCGGACTGAAGCTTTCTTT
CDR3 protein: CASSLVGQGSRTEAFF
V gene: TRBV5-1
D gene: NA
clone size: NA
J gene: TRBJ1-1

CDR3 DNA: TGTGCCAGCAGCGACAGGGGTGACACTGAAGCTTTCTTT
CDR3 protein: CASSDRGDTEAFF
V gene: TRBV6-5
D gene: TRBD1
clone size: NA
J gene: TRBJ1-1

CDR3 DNA: TGTGCCAGCAGCAGCGACAACCTCACCTACGAGCAGTACTTC
CDR3 protein: CASSSDNLTYEQYF
V gene: TRBV21-1
D gene: NA
clone size: NA
J gene: TRBJ2-7

CDR3 DNA: TGTGCCAGCAGCTCACGACAGGGGGCAGTTGGAAACACCATATATTTT
CDR3 protein: CASSSRQGAVGNTIYF
V gene: TRBV7-2
D gene: TRBD1
clone size: NA
J gene: TRBJ1-3

CDR3 DNA: TGTGCCAGCAGCTTAGATTTTCTCGGAGGACCGAGCCAACCCTACGAGCAGTACTTC
CDR3 protein: CASSLDFLGGPSQPYEQYF
V gene: TRBV7-6
D gene: NA
clone size: NA
J gene: TRBJ2-7

CDR3 DNA: TGTGCCAGTAGTACAGCCTGGACAGATTACACCGGGGAGCTGTTTTTT
CDR3 protein: CASSTAWTDYTGELFF
V gene: TRBV19
D gene: NA
clone size: NA
J gene: TRBJ2-2

CDR3 DNA: TGTGCCAGCAGTGGGACAGGGCTCAATCAGCCCCAGCATTTT
CDR3 protein: CASSGTGLNQPQHF
V gene: TRBV25-1
D gene: TRBD1
clone size: NA
J gene: TRBJ1-5

CDR3 DNA: TGTGCCATCAGTGCGCTAGCGGGGGATACAATTACCTACAATGAGCAGTTCTTC
CDR3 protein: CAISALAGDTITYNEQFF
V gene: TRBV10-3
D gene: TRBD2
clone size: NA
J gene: TRBJ2-1

CDR3 DNA: TGCGCCAGCAGCCAAAGAGCGGGAGTCAGGAATGAGCAGTTCTTC
CDR3 protein: CASSQRAGVRNEQFF
V gene: TRBV4-3
D gene: TRBD2
clone size: NA
J gene: TRBJ2-1

CDR3 DNA: TGCGCCAGCAGCCATTTGCGAGAAAGACCCTACAATGAGCAGTTCTTC
CDR3 protein: CASSHLRERPYNEQFF
V gene: TRBV4-3
D gene: NA
clone size: NA
J gene: TRBJ2-1

CDR3 DNA: TGCAGCGTTGAGTTAGGCCGACTTACCCAAGACACCGGGGAGCTGTTTTTT
CDR3 protein: CSVELGRLTQDTGELFF
V gene: TRBV29-1
D gene: NA
clone size: once
J gene: TRBJ2-2

CDR3 DNA: TGCGCCAGCAGCCAAGATCGGACTAGCGGTCCCTACAATGAGCAGTTCTTC
CDR3 protein: CASSQDRTSGPYNEQFF
V gene: TRBV4-3
D gene: TRBD2
clone size: once
J gene: TRBJ2-1

CDR3 DNA: TGTGCCAGCAGCTGGGCCTCTACTTGGGACAATGAGCAGTTCTTC
CDR3 protein: CASSWASTWDNEQFF
V gene: TRBV7-9
D gene: NA
clone size: once
J gene: TRBJ2-1

CDR3 DNA: TGTGCCAGCAGTTTATCGGGGGGCCAGGAGACCCAGTACTTC
CDR3 protein: CASSLSGGQETQYF
V gene: TRBV28
D gene: NA
clone size: NA
J gene: TRBJ2-5

CDR3 DNA: TGTGCCAGCGGCGCCCTTAGACAGCACAATGAGCAGTTCTTC
CDR3 protein: CASGALRQHNEQFF
V gene: TRBV27
D gene: NA
clone size: NA
J gene: TRBJ2-1

CDR3 DNA: TGTGCCAGCAGTATACCCATGGGCCAAGAGACCCAGTACTTC
CDR3 protein: CASSIPMGQETQYF
V gene: TRBV5-8
D gene: NA
clone size: NA
J gene: TRBJ2-5

CDR3 DNA: TGTGCCAGCAGGGGGACCGGGTCGAACACTGAAGCTTTCTTT
CDR3 protein: CASRGTGSNTEAFF
V gene: TRBV2
D gene: NA
clone size: NA
J gene: TRBJ1-1

CDR3 DNA: TGTGCCAGCAGTGAAGCGGGGGGGGCCTTCTCTGGAAACACCATATATTTT
CDR3 protein: CASSEAGGAFSGNTIYF
V gene: TRBV6-1
D gene: NA
clone size: NA
J gene: TRBJ1-3

CDR3 DNA: TGTGCCAGCAGCCTAGGGCCCGATCTGGGGACCCAGTACTTC
CDR3 protein: CASSLGPDLGTQYF
V gene: TRBV27
D gene: NA
clone size: NA
J gene: TRBJ2-5

CDR3 DNA: TGTGCCAGCAGCGGGGACAGGGCGGGCACAGATACGCAGTATTTT
CDR3 protein: CASSGDRAGTDTQYF
V gene: TRBV7-9
D gene: TRBD1
clone size: NA
J gene: TRBJ2-3

CDR3 DNA: TGTGCCAGCGAACGCGGGTCCACCGGGGAGCTGTTTTTT
CDR3 protein: CASERGSTGELFF
V gene: TRBV13
D gene: NA
clone size: NA
J gene: TRBJ2-2

CDR3 DNA: TGTGCCAGCAGCCCCATGGGTTCCGGAGAGACCCAGTACTTC
CDR3 protein: CASSPMGSGETQYF
V gene: TRBV11-2
D gene: NA
clone size: NA
J gene: TRBJ2-5

CDR3 DNA: TGTGCCAGCAGCTACCGACAGGGAGTCTTGGAGACCCAGTACTTC
CDR3 protein: CASSYRQGVLETQYF
V gene: TRBV7-9
D gene: TRBD1
clone size: NA
J gene: TRBJ2-5

CDR3 DNA: TGTGCCAGCAGTGTTGGAGGGGGGAGCACCTACGAGCAGTACTTC
CDR3 protein: CASSVGGGSTYEQYF
V gene: TRBV6-5
D gene: NA
clone size: NA
J gene: TRBJ2-7

CDR3 DNA: TGCGCCAGCAGCTTAGACGGAGCCTACGAGCAGTACTTC
CDR3 protein: CASSLDGAYEQYF
V gene: TRBV5-1
D gene: NA
clone size: once
J gene: TRBJ2-7

CDR3 DNA: TGTGCCAGCAGCTTAGTCGGCTTCCAAGAGACCCAGTACTTC
CDR3 protein: CASSLVGFQETQYF
V gene: TRBV13
D gene: NA
clone size: NA
J gene: TRBJ2-5

CDR3 DNA: TGTGCCAGCAGTGAAGCGTATCCGGGGTTCTCGTACACCGGGGAGCTGTTTTTT
CDR3 protein: CASSEAYPGFSYTGELFF
V gene: TRBV6-1
D gene: NA
clone size: NA
J gene: TRBJ2-2

CDR3 DNA: TGTGCCAGCAGTCCCCTAGCGGGAAGCACAGATACGCAGTATTTT
CDR3 protein: CASSPLAGSTDTQYF
V gene: TRBV6-5
D gene: TRBD2
clone size: NA
J gene: TRBJ2-3

CDR3 DNA: TGTGCCAGCAGCCCCAACCCCGGGACAGGGGACACCGGGGAGCTGTTTTTT
CDR3 protein: CASSPNPGTGDTGELFF
V gene: TRBV11-1
D gene: TRBD1
clone size: NA
J gene: TRBJ2-2

CDR3 DNA: TGCGCCAGCAGCCAAGACCGAACTTATAACTATGGCTACACCTTC
CDR3 protein: CASSQDRTYNYGYTF
V gene: TRBV4-3
D gene: NA
clone size: NA
J gene: TRBJ1-2